A single T cell receptor beta chain is shown here with its context. Its antigen is unknown. The same CDR3 arises from other DNA sequences in this sample as well. Germline CDR1 and CDR2: ENHRY and SYGVKD. V gave up 10 bases and J gave up 4 bases; unmatched junction bases: 4. This CDR3 has 13 amino acids. PCR was performed using 60 Vbeta and 13 Jbeta primers. Clones were read by immunoSEQ multiplex PCR, and TCRdb kept only the in-frame ones, dropping some. This table has 150,000 to 200,000 clones, roughly 80% appearing once. The sample belongs to a study of cytomegalovirus exposure and HLA in healthy donors. The study, taken as a whole, reports: Previously analyzed data showed that most TCR beta V segments were productive at a frequency of about 90% or about 30%.

This sequence originates from a boy aged 5-17 years in good health and CMV-seronegative. Sequences were obtained from PBMCs. V is TRBV10-3 and J is TRBJ2-2; 9 bases map to TRBD1. The CDR3 sequence is CATGTGFTGELFF. CDR3 nucleotides: TGTGCCACTGGGACAGGGTTCACCGGGGAGCTGTTTTTT.